These 7 T cell receptor beta chains share one sample of origin, sequenced in a study of graft-versus-host responses after intestinal transplantation. Tissue processing of the graft released intraepithelial and lamina propria lymphocytes from it. Repertoires were generated with immunoSEQ multiplex PCR, while TCRdb's copy carries only in-frame clones and drops some. The data show approximately 12,000 clones, under 85% seen once. Sequences were derived from ileum tissue, sampled 23 days after intestinal transplant. These receptors were obtained from a human patient who received an intestinal transplant, so some T cells may come from the graft donor.

The gene calls are TRBV29-1 and TRBJ1-2; D gene ambiguous. V was pared by 3 bases and J by 0 bases, with 14 bases between. This CDR3 is built from 15 residues. Germline-derived CDR1 and CDR2 are SQVTM and ANQGSEA. CDR3 DNA sequence: TGCAGCGTTGATTCGTTGGCCACAGCTAACTATGGCTACACCTTC. Protein sequence: CSVDSLATANYGYTF.

V usage is TRBV5-1 and J usage is TRBJ1-2; D uncertain. The V end was cut by 5 bases, the J end by 2 bases, with 10 bases between. The germline CDR1 and CDR2 sequences are SGHRS and YFSETQ. This CDR3 is built from 13 residues. The CDR3 bases are TGCGCCAGCAGTTGGACTCGGAACTATGGCTACACCTTC. Translating gives CASSWTRNYGYTF. Variable domain in full (rest from reference TRBV5-1 and TRBJ1-2): KAGVTQTPRYLIKTRGQQVTLSCSPISGHRSVSWYQQTPGQGLQFLFEYFSETQRNKGNFPGRFSGRQFSNSRSEMNVSTLELGDSALYLCASSWTRNYGYTFGSGTRLTVV.

The chain uses TRBV25-1 and TRBJ2-3, with no clear D. Trimming shortened V by 2 bases and J by 3 bases, and 15 bases separated the two germline ends. The CDR3 runs 16 residues. The germline V gene has CDR1 MGHDK and CDR2 SYGVNS. This CDR3 is CASSERDIQRTDTQYF. In DNA form, the CDR3 reads TGTGCCAGCAGTGAACGAGACATCCAACGGACAGATACGCAGTATTTT. The entire variable domain, with the rest obtained from reference TRBV25-1 and TRBJ2-3, is as follows: EADIYQTPRYLVIGTGKKITLECSQTMGHDKMYWYQQDPGMELHLIHYSYGVNSTEKGDLSSESTVSRIRTEHFPLTLESARPSHTSQYLCASSERDIQRTDTQYFGPGTRLTVL.

There are a few counts of this clone. The chain combines TRBV4-2 with TRBJ1-4; D not resolved. Deletions cut 3 bases from V and 2 bases from J, with 7 bases between. The germline gives CDR1 LGHNA, CDR2 YNFKEQ. The CDR3 is 14 residues long. This CDR3 reads CASSQGYTNEKLFF. Written as DNA, the CDR3 is TGTGCCAGCAGCCAGGGATATACTAATGAAAAACTGTTTTTT.

The V and J genes are TRBV28 and TRBJ2-1; weak D call: TRBD1 (6 bases). The CDR3 length is 14 residues. Germline V gene data show CDR1 as MDHEN and CDR2 as SYDVKM. V was clipped by 7 bases and J by 3 bases, with 13 bases between them. CDR3 sequence (DNA): TGTGCCAGCAAGGGGACACGGGGCTACAATGAGCAGTTCTTC. It encodes CASKGTRGYNEQFF.

The V gene is TRBV5-1, the J gene TRBJ2-7; D gene ambiguous. The length of the CDR3 is 14 residues. Trimming cost V 1 base and J 1 base, with 9 bases left between them. Germline lookup yields CDR1 SGHRS and CDR2 YFSETQ. As DNA, the CDR3 is TGCGCCAGCAGCTTGTACTCAGCGTCCTACGAGCAGTACTTC. Its translation: CASSLYSASYEQYF.

The chain combines TRBV15 with TRBJ1-2; D uncertain. The CDR3 spans 14 residues. V was clipped by 5 bases and J by 6 bases, with 16 bases between them. Germline V gene data show CDR1 as LNHNV and CDR2 as YYDKDF (reference sequence). The CDR3 protein is CATSPRAQPHGYTF. The CDR3 nucleotides read TGTGCCACCAGCCCTCGGGCACAACCACATGGCTACACCTTC. Filled out from reference TRBV15 and TRBJ1-2, the complete variable domain reads DAMVIQNPRYQVTQFGKPVTLSCSQTLNHNVMYWYQQKSSQAPKLLFHYYDKDFNNEADTPDNFQSRRPNTSFCFLDIRSPGLGDTAMYLCATSPRAQPHGYTFGSGTRLTVV.